A single T cell receptor (beta chain) is shown here with its context. Its target is unknown. The PCR employed 60 Vbeta primers together with 13 Jbeta primers. Sequenced by immunoSEQ multiplex PCR; TCRdb stores in-frame clones only, minus some. The sample carries 50,000 to 70,000 clones, roughly two thirds recorded once. The entry originates in a study of cytomegalovirus exposure and HLA in healthy donors. Study conclusions and caveats: The analysis excluded some indistinguishable V segments, including TRBV6-2 and TRBV6-3.

Germline values: CDR1 SQVTM, CDR2 ANQGSEA. The V and J ends lost 2 bases and 10 bases respectively, with 14 bases between them. The CDR3 sequence is 12 residues long. The J gene is TRBJ1-1, the V gene TRBV29-1; TRBD1 might be the D (6 bases). The receptor comes from a man younger than 40 in good health and CMV-seronegative. Sequenced material: PBMCs. CDR3 sequence: CSVETGGAGAFF. Written as DNA, the CDR3 is TGCAGCGTTGAAACGGGGGGCGCAGGAGCTTTCTTT.